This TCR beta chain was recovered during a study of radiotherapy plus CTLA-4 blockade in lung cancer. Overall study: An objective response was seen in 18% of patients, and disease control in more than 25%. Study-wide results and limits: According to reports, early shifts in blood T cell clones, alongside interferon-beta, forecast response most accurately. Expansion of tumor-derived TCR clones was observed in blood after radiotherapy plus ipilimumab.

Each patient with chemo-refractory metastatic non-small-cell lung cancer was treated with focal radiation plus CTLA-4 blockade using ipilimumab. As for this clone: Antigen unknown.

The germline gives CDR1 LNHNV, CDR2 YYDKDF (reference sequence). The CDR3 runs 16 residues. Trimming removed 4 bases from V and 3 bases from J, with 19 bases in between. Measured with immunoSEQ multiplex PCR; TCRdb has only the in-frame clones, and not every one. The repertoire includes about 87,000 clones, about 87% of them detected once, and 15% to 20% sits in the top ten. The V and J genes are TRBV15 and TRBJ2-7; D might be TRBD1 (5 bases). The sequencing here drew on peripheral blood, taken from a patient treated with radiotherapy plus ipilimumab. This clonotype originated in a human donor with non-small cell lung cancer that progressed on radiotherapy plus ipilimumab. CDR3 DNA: TGTGCCACCAGCATTTCCCTAGGACACCAATTCTACGAGCAGTACTTC. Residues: CATSISLGHQFYEQYF.